Below, 4 T cell receptor beta chains from the same sample are listed, as sequenced in a study of cytomegalovirus exposure and HLA in healthy donors. In the PCR, 60 Vbeta and 13 Jbeta primers were used. Repertoires were generated with immunoSEQ multiplex PCR, while TCRdb's copy carries only in-frame clones and drops some. The sample has roughly 150,000 clones, roughly 80% seen once; the top ten hold approximately 1.5%. What was sequenced was PBMCs. All receptors come from a girl aged 10 to 17 in good health and CMV-seropositive.

This clone has only a few counts. The V gene is TRBV29-1, the J gene TRBJ2-3; 13 bases agree with TRBD2. This CDR3 comprises 14 residues. Per the germline V gene, CDR1 is SQVTM and CDR2 is ANQGSEA. Losses at the gene ends were 7 bases for V and 4 bases for J; bases not matched to a gene: 5. CDR3 region: CSAAGLAGADTQYF. CDR3 DNA: TGCAGCGCCGCAGGACTAGCGGGAGCAGATACGCAGTATTTT.

The chain joins TRBV6-1 to TRBJ2-7; the match to TRBD1 covers 7 bases. The germline V gene has CDR1 MNHNS and CDR2 SASEGT. The CDR3 is 13 amino acids. The ends lost 5 bases at V and 6 bases at J; junction bases unmatched: 7. The CDR3 region is CASSWTGSGEQYF. The CDR3 nucleotides are TGTGCCAGCAGTTGGACAGGTTCGGGCGAGCAGTACTTC.

The chain has TRBV30 and TRBJ2-1, with D possibly TRBD2 on 5 matching bases. The CDR3 length is 11 residues. Germline V lookup: CDR1 GTSNPN, CDR2 SVGIG (reference sequence). V gave up 6 bases and J gave up 8 bases, with 11 bases separating them. In DNA, the CDR3 is TGTGCCTGTGGGTTGGAGGATGAGCAGTTCTTC. Residues: CACGLEDEQFF.

This chain connects TRBV7-2 to TRBJ2-7; 7 bases agree with TRBD2. Losses at the gene ends were 6 bases for V and 2 bases for J; bases not matched to a gene: 7. The CDR3 spans 14 residues. CDR1 and CDR2 (germline): SGHTA, FQGNSA. The CDR3 DNA reads TGTGCCAGCAGAAGGGACTACTCAGCCTACGAGCAGTACTTC. This translates into CASRRDYSAYEQYF. Combining the CDR3 with reference TRBV7-2 and TRBJ2-7 gives the whole variable domain GAGVSQSPSNKVTEKGKDVELRCDPISGHTALYWYRQSLGQGLEFLIYFQGNSAPDKSGLPSDRFSAERTGGSVSTLTIQRTQQEDSAVYLCASRRDYSAYEQYFGPGTRLTVT.